This T cell receptor (beta chain) emerged from a study of shared clonotypes between healthy human individuals (dated by TCRdb to about 2020). Background for the entire study: The cohort included three men and two women between 18 and 49 years of age. Between about 0.85 and 8.9 billion PBMCs per donor were obtained by leukapheresis. The study deeply sequenced blood TCR repertoires of roughly five healthy adults to estimate repertoire size and the extent of clonotype sharing between individuals. Different laboratories and diverse techniques were used to prepare libraries and sequence TCR repertoires, to increase sequencing depth and limit assay-specific biases. For each donor, CD4 naive and CD4 memory were each run on three plates, CD8 naive on two plates, and CD8 memory on one plate. General study outcomes and caveats: Naive subsets generally had larger estimated clonotype richness than memory subsets did. Sharing across several donors was observed for around 4.8% of naive CD4, about 3.2% of naive CD8, roughly 2.4% of memory CD4, and about 0.39% of memory CD8 clonotypes. Even with the large sequencing depth, rarefaction of the sorted-subset datasets indicated that sequencing was incomplete. Sampling was limited to blood, and TCR repertoires in tissue likely differ from TCR repertoires in blood. Clonotypes shared by all four sorted-subset donors showed higher generation probabilities than non-shared clonotypes. The genetic and exposure-history diversity represented was limited by the small number of donors. Pairwise subsampling indicated that sequencing depth was expected to affect the degree of clonotype sharing among donors.

TCR CDR3 regions were amplified from genomic DNA by multiplex PCR using the deep immunoSEQ assay. Extracted genomic DNA from each cell subset was spread evenly across all wells of several immunoSEQ 96-well plates, with each plate serving as a replicate. For sorted subsets, each replicate PCR was loaded with 150 to 250 ng genomic DNA, equivalent to about 33,000 T cell genomes. The purified libraries were quantified using a Qubit 3.0 fluorometer, sized with a Bioanalyzer 2100, and then quantified again using the KAPA Library Quantification kit. A separate single-read 150-cycle Illumina NextSeq 550 flow cell was used to sequence each immunoSEQ 96-well plate. As for the authors' bioinformatics: Because only junctional sequences without quality scores were contained in the immunoSEQ output, filtering matching that applied to full-length reads could not be performed. To assign V/J genes and CDR3, sequences were annotated against IMGT germline references using PyIR, a Python wrapper for IgBLAST v1.9. Reads with weak V/J assignments (E-value above 1e-6), missing CDR3, stop codons, out-of-frame junctions, or ambiguous translated residues were removed. A V3J clonotype was defined by an identical inferred V gene, J gene, and CDR3 amino acid sequence. Percentage overlap between repertoires was calculated by dividing the number of shared unique clonotypes by the size of the smaller repertoire. RTK rarefaction, the Chao1 estimator, and Recon v2.1 estimates of unobserved clonotypes were used to assess repertoire richness. For all TCRbeta clonotypes obtained by the gDNA method from a handful of donors, generation probabilities were computed with OLGA. Held by TCRdb, this immuneACCESS table contains in-frame sequences only and omits some clones. Under half of the omission traces to an unresolved V gene where checked; the cause of the rest is unknown. V and J calls and clone size are copied from that table; D and trimming were computed from the DNA. The sample table lists 300,000 to 350,000 clones, around 67% of them with a count of one. The top ten clonotypes cover around 9.3% of the sample.

CDR1 MNHNS and CDR2 SASEGT were looked up in the germline V gene. The CDR3 spans 16 residues, from the cysteine through the phenylalanine. Only CDR3 DNA remains: 48 bases, in frame from the first base. V loses 3 bases of germline sequence and J loses 0 bases, and the interval between the two ends is 9 bases. The donors were healthy, HIV-negative adults who had no recently reported acute infections or vaccinations. Every donor was a Caucasian adult residing in Nashville, Tennessee, USA. CD4+ T cells were enriched through magnetic negative selection, after which naive cells were positively selected on CD45RA and the remaining negative fraction served as the memory subset. Blood was collected by leukapheresis, and PBMCs were isolated by Ficoll-Histopaque density gradient centrifugation and then cryopreserved in liquid nitrogen vapor phase. Analytical flow cytometry was used to check the purity and quantity of each magnetically sorted T cell population. From each sorted fraction, genomic DNA was isolated and quantified by UV absorbance on a Nanodrop 2000c.

Turning to this clone: Its binding antigen is unknown. Base qualities are not provided; no much larger clone lies one nucleotide away.

Sequenced: memory CD4+ T cells sorted from blood. The sample's cell subset or site, from its label and the paper: CD45RA-negative fraction. The chain uses TRBV6-1 and TRBJ1-6, with the D gene not confidently named. The TCR sequence derives from a man aged 25 to 40 in good health. The CDR3 is CASSEGEGSYNSPLHF. The nucleotides are TGTGCCAGCAGTGAGGGTGAGGGCTCCTATAATTCACCCCTCCACTTT.